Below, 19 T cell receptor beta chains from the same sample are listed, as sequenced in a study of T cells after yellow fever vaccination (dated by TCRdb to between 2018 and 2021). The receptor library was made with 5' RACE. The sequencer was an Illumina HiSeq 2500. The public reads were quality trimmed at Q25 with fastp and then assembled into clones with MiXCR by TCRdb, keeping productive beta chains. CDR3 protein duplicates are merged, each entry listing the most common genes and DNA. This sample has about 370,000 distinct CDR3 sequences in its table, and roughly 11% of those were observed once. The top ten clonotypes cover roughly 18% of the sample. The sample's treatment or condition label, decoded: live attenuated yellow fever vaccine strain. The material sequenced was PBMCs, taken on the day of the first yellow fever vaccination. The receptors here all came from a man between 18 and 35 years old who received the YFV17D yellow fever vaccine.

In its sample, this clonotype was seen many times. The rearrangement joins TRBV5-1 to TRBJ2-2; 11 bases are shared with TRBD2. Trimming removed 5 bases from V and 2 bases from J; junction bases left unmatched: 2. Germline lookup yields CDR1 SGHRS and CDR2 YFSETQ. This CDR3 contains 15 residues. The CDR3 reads CASRTSGGNTGELFF. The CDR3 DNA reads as TGCGCCAGCAGAACTAGCGGGGGTAACACCGGGGAGCTGTTTTTT.

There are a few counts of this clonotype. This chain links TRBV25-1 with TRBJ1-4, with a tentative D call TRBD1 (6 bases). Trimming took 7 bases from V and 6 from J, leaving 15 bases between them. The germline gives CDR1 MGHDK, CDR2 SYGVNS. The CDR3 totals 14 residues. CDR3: CASTPRDIHEKLFF. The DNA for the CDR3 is TGTGCCAGCACTCCCCGGGACATACATGAAAAACTGTTTTTT.

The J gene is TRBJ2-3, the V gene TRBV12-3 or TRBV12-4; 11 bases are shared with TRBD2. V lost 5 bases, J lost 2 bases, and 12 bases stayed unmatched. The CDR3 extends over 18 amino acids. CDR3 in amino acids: CASSNRLSGGADTDTQYF. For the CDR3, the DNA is TGTGCCAGCAGTAACCGCCTTAGCGGGGGGGCGGACACAGATACGCAGTATTTT.

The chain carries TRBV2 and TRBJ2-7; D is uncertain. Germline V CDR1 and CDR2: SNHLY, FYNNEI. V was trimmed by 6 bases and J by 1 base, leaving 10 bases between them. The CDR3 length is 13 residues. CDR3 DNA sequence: TGTGCCAGCAGAGATCCGCTATCCTACGAGCAGTACGTC. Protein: CASRDPLSYEQYV.

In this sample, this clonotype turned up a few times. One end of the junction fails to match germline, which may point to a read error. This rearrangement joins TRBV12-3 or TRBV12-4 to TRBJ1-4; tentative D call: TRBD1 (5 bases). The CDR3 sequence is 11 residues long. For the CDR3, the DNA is TGTGCCAGCAGTTTAGATGGGGCCTTAACTTTT. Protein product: CASSLDGALTF.

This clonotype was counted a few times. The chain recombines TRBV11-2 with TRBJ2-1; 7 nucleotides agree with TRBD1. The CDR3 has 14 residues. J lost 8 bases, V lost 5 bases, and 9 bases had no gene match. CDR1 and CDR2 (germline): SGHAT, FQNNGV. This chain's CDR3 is CASSMTGTVYEQFF. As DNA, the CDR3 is TGTGCCAGCAGCATGACAGGGACGGTCTATGAGCAGTTCTTC.

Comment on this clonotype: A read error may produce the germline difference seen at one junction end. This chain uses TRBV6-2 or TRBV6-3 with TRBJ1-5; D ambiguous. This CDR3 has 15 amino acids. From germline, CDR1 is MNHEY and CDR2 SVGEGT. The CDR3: CASSNSGRPARPQHF. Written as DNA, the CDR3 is TGTGCCAGCAGTAACTCAGGACGGCCGGCGAGGCCCCAGCATTTT.

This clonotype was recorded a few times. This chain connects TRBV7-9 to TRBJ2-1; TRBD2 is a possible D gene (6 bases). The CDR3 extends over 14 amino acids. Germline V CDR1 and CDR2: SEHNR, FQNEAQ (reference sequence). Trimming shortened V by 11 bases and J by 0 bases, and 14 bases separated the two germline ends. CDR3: CAGIDGSSYNEQFF. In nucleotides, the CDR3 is TGTGCCGGTATCGACGGGAGCTCCTACAATGAGCAGTTCTTC.

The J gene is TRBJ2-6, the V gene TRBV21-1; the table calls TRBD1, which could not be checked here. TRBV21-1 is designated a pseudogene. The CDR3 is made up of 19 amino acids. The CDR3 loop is CARRGYSFFHSSGANVLTF. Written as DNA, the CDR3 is TGTGCCCGCCGGGGGTATTCCTTTTTCCATTCATCTGGGGCCAACGTCCTGACTTTC.

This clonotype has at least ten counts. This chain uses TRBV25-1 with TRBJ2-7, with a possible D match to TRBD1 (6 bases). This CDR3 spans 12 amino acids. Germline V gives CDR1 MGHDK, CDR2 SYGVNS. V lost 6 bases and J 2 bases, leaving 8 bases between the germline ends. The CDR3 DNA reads TGTGCCAGCAGAGGACAGACCTACGAGCAGTACGTC. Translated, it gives CASRGQTYEQYV.

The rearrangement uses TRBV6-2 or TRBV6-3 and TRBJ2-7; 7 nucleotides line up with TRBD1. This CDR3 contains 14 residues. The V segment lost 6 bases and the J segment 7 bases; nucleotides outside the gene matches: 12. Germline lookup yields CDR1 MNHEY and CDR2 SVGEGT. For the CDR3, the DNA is TGTGCCAGCAGATCGGACAGGCTCCCGAGGGAGCAGTACTTC. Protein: CASRSDRLPREQYF.

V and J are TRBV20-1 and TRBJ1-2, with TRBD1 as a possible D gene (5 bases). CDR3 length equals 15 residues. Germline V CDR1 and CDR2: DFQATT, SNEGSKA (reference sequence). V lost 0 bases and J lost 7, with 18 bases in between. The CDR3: CSARDQGAWFGGYTF. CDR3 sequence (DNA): TGCAGTGCTAGAGATCAAGGGGCCTGGTTTGGTGGCTACACCTTC.

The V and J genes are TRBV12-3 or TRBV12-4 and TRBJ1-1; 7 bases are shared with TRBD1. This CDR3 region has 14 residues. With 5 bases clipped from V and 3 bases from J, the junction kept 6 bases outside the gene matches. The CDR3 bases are TGTGCCAGCAGTGGTGACAGGGAACACACTGAAGCTTTCTTT. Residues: CASSGDREHTEAFF.

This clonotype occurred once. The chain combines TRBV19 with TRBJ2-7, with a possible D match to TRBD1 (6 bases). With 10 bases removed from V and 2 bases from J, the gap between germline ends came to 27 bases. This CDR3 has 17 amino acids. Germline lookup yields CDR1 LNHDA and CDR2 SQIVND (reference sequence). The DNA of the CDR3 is TGTGCCAACCATAATGGGGGCTGGGACACAGCACCCTACGAGCAGTACTTC. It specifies CANHNGGWDTAPYEQYF.

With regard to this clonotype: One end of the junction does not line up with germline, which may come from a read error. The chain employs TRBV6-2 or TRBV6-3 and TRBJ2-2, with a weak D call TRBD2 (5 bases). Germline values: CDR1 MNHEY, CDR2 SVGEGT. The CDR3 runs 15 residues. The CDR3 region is CASTPPRRNTEELFF. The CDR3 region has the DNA TGTGCCAGCACCCCCCCCCGGAGGAACACCGAGGAGCTGTTTTTT.

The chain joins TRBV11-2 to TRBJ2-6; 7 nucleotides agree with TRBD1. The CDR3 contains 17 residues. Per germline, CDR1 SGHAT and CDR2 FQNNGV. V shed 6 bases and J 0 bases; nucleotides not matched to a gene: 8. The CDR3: CASRRPGQYSGANVLTF. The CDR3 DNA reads TGTGCCAGCAGACGACCGGGACAGTACTCTGGGGCCAACGTCCTGACTTTC.

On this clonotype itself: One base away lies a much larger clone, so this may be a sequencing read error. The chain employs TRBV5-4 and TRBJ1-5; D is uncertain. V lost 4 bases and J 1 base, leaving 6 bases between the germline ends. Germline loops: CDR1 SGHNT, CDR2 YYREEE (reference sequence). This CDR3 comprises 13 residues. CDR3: CASSQKSNQPQHF. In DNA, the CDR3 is TGTGCCAGCAGCCAGAAAAGCAATCAGCCCCAGCATTTT.

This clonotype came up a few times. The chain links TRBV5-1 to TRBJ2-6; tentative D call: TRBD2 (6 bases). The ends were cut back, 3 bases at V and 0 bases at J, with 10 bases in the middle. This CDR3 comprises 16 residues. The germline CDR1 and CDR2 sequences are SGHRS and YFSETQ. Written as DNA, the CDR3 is TGCGCCAGCAGCTCCCGGGAGAGCTCTGGGGCCAACGTCCTGACTTTC. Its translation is CASSSRESSGANVLTF. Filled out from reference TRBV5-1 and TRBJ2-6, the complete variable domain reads KAGVTQTPRYLIKTRGQQVTLSCSPISGHRSVSWYQQTPGQGLQFLFEYFSETQRNKGNFPGRFSGRQFSNSRSEMNVSTLELGDSALYLCASSSRESSGANVLTFGAGSRLTVL.

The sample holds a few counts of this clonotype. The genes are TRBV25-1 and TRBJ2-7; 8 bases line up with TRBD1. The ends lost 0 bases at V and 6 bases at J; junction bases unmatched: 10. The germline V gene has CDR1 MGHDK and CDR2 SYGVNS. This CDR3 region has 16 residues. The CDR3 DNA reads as TGTGCCAGCAGTGAATATGGGGGCAGGGGGCTGGGCGAGCAGTACTTC. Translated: CASSEYGGRGLGEQYF.